The clone carrying this T cell receptor beta chain was detected a few times. The sample comes from a study of OX40 agonist ivuxolimab in advanced cancers. Study at large: In three patients, partial responses were observed, one with hepatocellular carcinoma and two with cutaneous melanoma.

This table comes from immunoSEQ multiplex PCR, and its TCRdb copy is limited to in-frame clones, with some not included. The sample has tens of thousands of clones; approximately 92% are singletons. The TCR originated in an adult with an advanced solid tumor such as melanoma, head and neck, liver or kidney cancer. This specimen consisted of CD4+ or CD8+ T cells sorted from blood, obtained in a trial of the OX40 agonist ivuxolimab.

The CDR3 protein is CASSSPGQGPYGYTF. The CDR3 nucleotides read TGTGCCAGCAGCTCACCGGGACAGGGACCTTATGGCTACACCTTC. The genes are TRBV7-2 and TRBJ1-2; 9 positions agree with TRBD1. The CDR3 has 15 residues. Germline lookup yields CDR1 SGHTA and CDR2 FQGNSA. The V and J ends lost 4 bases and 5 bases, in that order; junction bases with no gene match: 8.